This entry is about one T cell receptor beta chain. The data were obtained in a study of blood T cell repertoires in COVID-19. At the level of the study: The United States, Italy and Spain provided the acute and convalescent COVID-19 samples. The analysed material was cDNA or gDNA that came from T cells, B-cell-depleted T cells, or PBMCs.

Per the study methods: Estimation of nucleated cell counts relied on the amplification of reference gene primers. Measured with immunoSEQ multiplex PCR; TCRdb has only the in-frame clones, and not every one. V and J calls and clone size are copied from that table; D and trimming were computed from the DNA. The sample lists about 64,000 clones; 75% to 95% were seen once. The CDR3 sequence is 16 residues long. Germline-derived CDR1 and CDR2 are LGHDT and YNNKEL (reference sequence). V shed 2 bases and J shed 0 bases, with 13 bases lying between them. This chain joins TRBV3-1 (or the pseudogene TRBV3-2) and TRBJ1-1; no clear D. The clonotype was recovered from a woman aged 80 or over with active COVID-19. Sequencing input: peripheral blood. The CDR3, as DNA: TGTGCCAGCAGCCAACGTCCTGCCGAGATGAACACTGAAGCTTTCTTT. Amino acid sequence: CASSQRPAEMNTEAFF.